The 16 T cell receptor beta chains given below trace back to one sample, sequenced in a study of shared clonotypes between healthy human individuals. TCRdb keeps only in-frame clones here, not all; method: immunoSEQ multiplex PCR. This sample has roughly 640,000 clones, with about 74% found just once. The sequenced sample consisted of memory CD4+ T cells sorted from blood. The subset here: CD45RA-negative fraction. Receptors originate from a young woman in good health.

The chain couples TRBV5-1 to TRBJ2-1; 12 nucleotides match TRBD2. This CDR3 comprises 15 residues. Trimming cost V 1 base and J 6 bases; bases outside gene matches: 2. The V gene's germline CDR1 is SGHRS and CDR2 YFSETQ. The CDR3 sequence: CASSLTSGGINEQFF. CDR3 nucleotide sequence: TGCGCCAGCAGCTTGACTAGCGGGGGGATCAATGAGCAGTTCTTC.

This chain links TRBV7-8 with TRBJ1-3; 9 bases agree with TRBD1. V lost 1 base and J lost 7; bases outside the gene matches: 8. The CDR3 spans 16 residues. Looked up from germline, CDR1 is SGHVS and CDR2 is FQNEAQ. CDR3 region: CASSLGGTGNGNTIYF. DNA for the CDR3: TGTGCCAGCAGCTTAGGTGGGACAGGGAATGGTAACACCATATATTTT.

Concerning this clone itself: This may be a read error, as it is one base from a much larger clone. Additional DNA sequences in this sample encode the identical CDR3. The rearrangement joins TRBV18 to TRBJ1-1; D gene uncertain. The CDR3 covers 14 residues. Trimming pared 1 base from V and 1 base from J, leaving 7 bases between. In germline, CDR1 is KGHSH, CDR2 LQKENI. CDR3 in amino acids: CASSPQGSNTEAFF. CDR3 DNA: TGTGCCAGCTCACCACAGGGTTCGAACACTGAAGCTTTCTTT.

The chain combines TRBV6-5 with TRBJ1-1; 8 bases are shared with TRBD1. The CDR3 covers 14 residues. With 4 bases clipped from V and 3 bases from J, the junction kept 4 bases outside the gene matches. Germline V CDR1 and CDR2: MNHEY, SVGAGI. The CDR3 bases are TGTGCCAGCAGTTCAGGGGGCGCGGACACTGAAGCTTTCTTT. Its protein product is CASSSGGADTEAFF.

The V gene is TRBV28, the J gene TRBJ1-2; D remains unclear. The CDR3 runs 14 residues. Germline V gene lookup returns CDR1 MDHEN and CDR2 SYDVKM. V was clipped by 5 bases and J by 5 bases, with 15 bases between them. The CDR3 coding sequence is TGTGCCAGCAGTACCGGACCCCGGGGTTATGGCTACACCTTC. Protein product: CASSTGPRGYGYTF.

This chain links TRBV25-1 with TRBJ1-4; D not resolved. The CDR3 totals 13 residues. Germline V gene sequence: CDR1 MGHDK, CDR2 SYGVNS. V was clipped by 6 bases and J by 5 bases, with 10 bases between them. The CDR3, as DNA: TGTGCCAGCAGCAACATCGCGAATGAAAAACTGTTTTTT. As protein: CASSNIANEKLFF.

The J gene is TRBJ2-6, the V gene TRBV7-3, with D unclear. The CDR3 spans 13 residues. Germline CDR1 SGHTA, CDR2 FQGTGA. V was pared by 3 bases and J by 4 bases, with 4 bases between. The CDR3 spells CASSLTGANVLTF. CDR3 in DNA: TGTGCCAGCAGCTTGACCGGGGCCAACGTCCTGACTTTC.

This clone was counted between two and nine times. This chain connects TRBV9 to TRBJ1-2, with TRBD1 matching 9 bases. Germline values: CDR1 SGDLS, CDR2 YYNGEE. The V and J ends lost 3 bases and 0 bases, in that order; junction bases with no gene match: 15. The CDR3 is 19 residues long. The CDR3: CASSGPRNRDRVANYGYTF. In DNA form, the CDR3 reads TGTGCCAGCAGCGGACCTCGTAACCGGGACAGGGTAGCTAACTATGGCTACACCTTC.

This clone was observed a handful of times. The CDR3 bases are TGTGCCAGCAGCTTAGATCGAGCGGCAGCGGCCTACGAGCAGTACTTC. This encodes CASSLDRAAAAYEQYF. The gene calls are TRBV7-6 and TRBJ2-7; tentative D call: TRBD2 (5 bases). The ends were cut back, 1 base at V and 2 bases at J, with 15 bases in the middle. Germline V gene lookup returns CDR1 SGHVS and CDR2 FNYEAQ. This CDR3 region has 16 residues.

The chain has TRBV5-4 and TRBJ2-5, with no clear D. Germline CDR1 and CDR2: SGHNT and YYREEE (reference sequence). The CDR3 totals 13 residues. The V and J ends lost 0 bases and 3 bases respectively, with 6 bases between them. The CDR3 nucleotides are TGTGCCAGCAGCTTGGCTTTTGAAGAGACCCAGTACTTC. It is translated as CASSLAFEETQYF.

The chain links TRBV5-4 to TRBJ1-1; 8 bases are shared with TRBD1. CDR1 and CDR2 (germline): SGHNT, YYREEE (reference sequence). V was pared by 2 bases and J by 4 bases, with 7 bases of the junction left unmatched. This CDR3 contains 15 residues. This CDR3 is CASSFPKQGATEAFF. The CDR3 region has the DNA TGTGCCAGCAGCTTCCCAAAGCAGGGGGCCACTGAAGCTTTCTTT.

The chain combines TRBV5-6 with TRBJ1-4; a possible D gene is TRBD1 (5 bases). V was pared by 2 bases and J by 3 bases, with 11 bases between. CDR1 SGHDT and CDR2 YYEEEE come from the germline V gene. This CDR3 contains 15 residues. The CDR3: CASSFWGSANEKLFF. In nucleotides, the CDR3 is TGTGCCAGCAGCTTTTGGGGGAGTGCTAATGAAAAACTGTTTTTT. Variable domain in full (rest from reference TRBV5-6 and TRBJ1-4): DAGVTQSPTHLIKTRGQQVTLRCSPKSGHDTVSWYQQALGQGPQFIFQYYEEEERQRGNFPDRFSGHQFPNYSSELNVNALLLGDSALYLCASSFWGSANEKLFFGSGTQLSVL.

The rearrangement joins TRBV7-9 to TRBJ1-3; no reliable D call. Looked up from germline, CDR1 is SEHNR and CDR2 is FQNEAQ (reference sequence). Trimming removed 2 bases at V and 0 bases at J, with 14 bases between. CDR3 size: 17 residues. DNA for the CDR3: TGTGCCAGCAGCTTAAATCGCCGGCAGAACTCTGGAAACACCATATATTTT. Its translation is CASSLNRRQNSGNTIYF.

In its sample, this clone was seen once. The chain recombines TRBV7-6 with TRBJ1-1; 9 bases map to TRBD1. With V trimmed by 5 bases and J by 4 bases, 11 bases remained unmatched. Germline V gives CDR1 SGHVS, CDR2 FNYEAQ. The CDR3 extends over 16 amino acids. The CDR3, as DNA: TGTGCCAGCAGCATTTTACAGGGGGCTAGTGGCACTGAAGCTTTCTTT. Translation: CASSILQGASGTEAFF.

The J gene is TRBJ1-2, the V gene TRBV6-1; no reliable D call. Germline V gives CDR1 MNHNS, CDR2 SASEGT. The CDR3 contains 13 residues. V was clipped by 6 bases and J by 4 bases, with 12 bases between them. CDR3 amino acids: CASSADGIYGYTF. Written as DNA, the CDR3 is TGTGCCAGCAGCGCCGACGGAATCTATGGCTACACCTTC.

The V and J genes are TRBV6-1 and TRBJ1-2; unclear D gene. In germline, CDR1 is MNHNS, CDR2 SASEGT. This CDR3 spans 12 amino acids. The germline V and J ends were trimmed by 7 bases and 8 bases, with 14 bases remaining between them. The CDR3 reads CASTTDPRGYTF. CDR3 coding DNA: TGTGCCAGCACCACAGATCCTCGGGGCTACACCTTC.